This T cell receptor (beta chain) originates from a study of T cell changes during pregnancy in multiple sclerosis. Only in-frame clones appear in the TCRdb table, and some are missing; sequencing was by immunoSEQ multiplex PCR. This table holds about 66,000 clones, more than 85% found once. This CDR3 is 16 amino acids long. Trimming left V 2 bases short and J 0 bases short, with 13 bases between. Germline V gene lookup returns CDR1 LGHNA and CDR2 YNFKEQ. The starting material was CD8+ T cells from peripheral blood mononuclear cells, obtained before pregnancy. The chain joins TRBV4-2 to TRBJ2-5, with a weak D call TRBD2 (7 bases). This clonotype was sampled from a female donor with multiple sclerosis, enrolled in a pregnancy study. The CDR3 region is CASSQKGGADQETQYF. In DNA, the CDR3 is TGTGCCAGCAGCCAAAAAGGGGGGGCCGACCAAGAGACCCAGTACTTC.